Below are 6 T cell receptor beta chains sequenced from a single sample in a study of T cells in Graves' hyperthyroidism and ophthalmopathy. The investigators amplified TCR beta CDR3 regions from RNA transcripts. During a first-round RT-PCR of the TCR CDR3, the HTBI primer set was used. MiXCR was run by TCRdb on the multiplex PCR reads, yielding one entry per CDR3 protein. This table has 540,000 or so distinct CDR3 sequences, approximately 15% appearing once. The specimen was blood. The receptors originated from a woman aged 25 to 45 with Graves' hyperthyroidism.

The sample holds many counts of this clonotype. DNA for the CDR3: TGTGCCAGCAGCTTTCCGGGGGCGGGAGATTACGAGCAGTACTTC. This encodes CASSFPGAGDYEQYF. This chain uses TRBV28 with TRBJ2-7, with TRBD2 as a possible D gene (7 bases). CDR3 length: 15 amino acids. Germline CDR1 and CDR2: MDHEN and SYDVKM. Trimming removed 6 bases at V and 4 bases at J, with 19 bases between.

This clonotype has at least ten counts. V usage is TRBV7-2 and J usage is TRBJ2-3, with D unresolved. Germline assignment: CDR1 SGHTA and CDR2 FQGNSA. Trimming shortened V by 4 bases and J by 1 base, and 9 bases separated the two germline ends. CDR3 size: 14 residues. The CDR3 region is CASSYPERTDTQYF. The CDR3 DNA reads TGTGCCAGCAGCTATCCCGAACGCACAGATACGCAGTATTTT. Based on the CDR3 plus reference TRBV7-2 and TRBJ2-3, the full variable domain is GAGVSQSPSNKVTEKGKDVELRCDPISGHTALYWYRQSLGQGLEFLIYFQGNSAPDKSGLPSDRFSAERTGGSVSTLTIQRTQQEDSAVYLCASSYPERTDTQYFGPGTRLTVL.

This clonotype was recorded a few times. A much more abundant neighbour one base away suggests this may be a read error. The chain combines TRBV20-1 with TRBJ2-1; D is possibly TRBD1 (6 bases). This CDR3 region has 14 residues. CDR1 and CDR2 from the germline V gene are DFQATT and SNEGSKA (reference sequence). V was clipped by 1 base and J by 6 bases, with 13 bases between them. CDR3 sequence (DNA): TGCAGTGCTAGAGTACAGGGCTTCTGCAATGAGCAGTTCTTC. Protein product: CSARVQGFCNEQFF.

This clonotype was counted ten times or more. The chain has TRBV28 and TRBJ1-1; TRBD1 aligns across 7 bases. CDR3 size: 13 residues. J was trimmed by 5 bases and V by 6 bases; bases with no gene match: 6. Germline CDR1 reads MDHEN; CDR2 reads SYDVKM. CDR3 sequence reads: CASRTGLETEAFF. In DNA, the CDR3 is TGTGCCAGCAGGACAGGGTTGGAGACTGAAGCTTTCTTT.

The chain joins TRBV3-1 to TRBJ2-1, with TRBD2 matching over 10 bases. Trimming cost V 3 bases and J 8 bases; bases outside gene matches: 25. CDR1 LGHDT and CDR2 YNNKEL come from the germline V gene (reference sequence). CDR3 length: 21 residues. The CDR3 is CASSHTSGISAGGVQIDEQFF. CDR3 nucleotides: TGTGCCAGCAGCCATACTAGCGGGATTTCCGCGGGAGGGGTGCAAATCGATGAGCAGTTCTTC.

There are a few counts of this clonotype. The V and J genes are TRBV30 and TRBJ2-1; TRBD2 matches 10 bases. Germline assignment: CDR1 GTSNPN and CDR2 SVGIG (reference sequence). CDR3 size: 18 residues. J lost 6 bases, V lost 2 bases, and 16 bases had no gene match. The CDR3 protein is CAWSREAIAGGLANEQFF. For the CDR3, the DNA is TGTGCCTGGAGTCGTGAGGCTATAGCGGGAGGTCTCGCCAATGAGCAGTTCTTC.